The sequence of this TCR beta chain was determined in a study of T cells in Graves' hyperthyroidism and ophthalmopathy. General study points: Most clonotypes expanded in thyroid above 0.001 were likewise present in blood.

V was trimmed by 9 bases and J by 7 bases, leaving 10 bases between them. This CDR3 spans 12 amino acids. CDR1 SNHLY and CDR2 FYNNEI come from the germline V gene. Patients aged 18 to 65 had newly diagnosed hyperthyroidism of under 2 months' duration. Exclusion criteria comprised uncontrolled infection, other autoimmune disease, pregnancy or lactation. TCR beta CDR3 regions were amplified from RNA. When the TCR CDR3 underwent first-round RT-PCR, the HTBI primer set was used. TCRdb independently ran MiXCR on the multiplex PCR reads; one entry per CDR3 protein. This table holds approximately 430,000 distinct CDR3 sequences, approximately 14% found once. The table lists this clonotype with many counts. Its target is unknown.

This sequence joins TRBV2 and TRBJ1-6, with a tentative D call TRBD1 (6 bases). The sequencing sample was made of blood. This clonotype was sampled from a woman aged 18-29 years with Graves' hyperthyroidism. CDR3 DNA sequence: TGTGCCAGAGACCAGGGGAATTCACCCCTCCACTTT. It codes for CARDQGNSPLHF.